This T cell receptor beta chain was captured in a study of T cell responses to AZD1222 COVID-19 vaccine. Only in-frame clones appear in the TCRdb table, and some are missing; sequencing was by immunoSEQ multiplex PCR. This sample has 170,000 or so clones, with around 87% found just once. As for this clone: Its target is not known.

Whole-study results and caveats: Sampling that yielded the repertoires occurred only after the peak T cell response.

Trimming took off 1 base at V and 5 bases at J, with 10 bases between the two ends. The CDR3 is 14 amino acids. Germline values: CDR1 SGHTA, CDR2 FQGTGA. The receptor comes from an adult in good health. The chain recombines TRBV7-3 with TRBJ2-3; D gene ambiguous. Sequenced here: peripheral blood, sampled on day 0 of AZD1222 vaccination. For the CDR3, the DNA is TGTGCCAGCAGCTTAAGGGCGGCGAGAGATACGCAGTATTTT. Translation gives CASSLRAARDTQYF. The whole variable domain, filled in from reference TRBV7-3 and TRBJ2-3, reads GAGVSQTPSNKVTEKGKYVELRCDPISGHTALYWYRQSLGQGPEFLIYFQGTGAADDSGLPNDRFFAVRPEGSVSTLKIQRTERGDSAVYLCASSLRAARDTQYFGPGTRLTVL.